What follows describes a single T cell receptor (beta chain). Antigen unknown. Researchers ran the PCR with 60 Vbeta and 13 Jbeta primers. Method: immunoSEQ multiplex PCR; TCRdb's copy keeps in-frame clones and lacks some. The sample records more than 130,000 clones, more than 60% being singletons. The data were obtained in a study of cytomegalovirus exposure and HLA in healthy donors. Findings and caveats of the study: The CMV antigen specificity of a few CMV-associated chains was confirmed through in vitro analysis. Researchers counted roughly 160 TCR beta chains as cytomegalovirus-associated.

The sample consisted of PBMCs. The clonotype was recovered from a male donor in good health and CMV-seronegative.

The DNA for the CDR3 is TGTGCCAGCAGCCAGAGACTAGCGGGGGGGCCCAATGAGCAGTTCTTC. It encodes CASSQRLAGGPNEQFF. The gene calls are TRBV5-4 and TRBJ2-1; 14 bases align to TRBD2. The trim removed 4 bases at V and 6 bases at J, leaving 6 bases unmatched. Germline V gives CDR1 SGHNT, CDR2 YYREEE (reference sequence). There are 16 residues in the CDR3.